This passage covers 10 T cell receptor beta chains from one sample sequenced in a study of T cell responses to AZD1222 COVID-19 vaccine. TCRdb keeps only in-frame clones here, not all; method: immunoSEQ multiplex PCR. The data hold about 100,000 clones, with 87% observed a single time. Sequencing was performed on peripheral blood, taken 28 days after the second AZD1222 dose. The receptor source for this set is an adult who received the AZD1222 COVID-19 vaccine.

V gene TRBV19 combines with J gene TRBJ2-1; 8 bases agree with TRBD2. The V segment lost 2 bases and the J segment 6 bases; nucleotides outside the gene matches: 12. There are 17 residues in the CDR3. Germline loops: CDR1 LNHDA, CDR2 SQIVND (reference sequence). CDR3 bases: TGTGCCAGTAGTATAAATGTGTTCGGCGGGAGGACCAATGAGCAGTTCTTC. Residues: CASSINVFGGRTNEQFF.

In this sample, this clone turned up a few times. The V call is TRBV7-6, the J call TRBJ2-7; weak D call: TRBD2 (6 bases). This CDR3 comprises 16 residues. V was pared by 1 base and J by 0 bases, with 13 bases between. Germline-derived CDR1 and CDR2 are SGHVS and FNYEAQ. The CDR3 coding sequence is TGTGCCAGCAGCTTAGTTCCGGGAGCAAGCTCCTACGAGCAGTACTTC. It translates to CASSLVPGASSYEQYF.

As DNA, the CDR3 is TGTGCCAGCCAGGACTCAAGTGCAACTAATGAAAAACTGTTTTTT. It translates to CASQDSSATNEKLFF. This chain uses TRBV6-5 with TRBJ1-4; unclear D gene. The V gene's germline CDR1 is MNHEY and CDR2 SVGAGI. CDR3 length: 15 residues. Trimming took off 8 bases at V and 0 bases at J, with 13 bases between the two ends.

The gene calls are TRBV10-1 and TRBJ1-4; TRBD1 might be the D (5 bases). The CDR3 covers 14 residues. V was clipped by 4 bases and J by 7 bases, with 13 bases between them. Germline CDR1 is WNHNN and CDR2 is SYGVQD (reference sequence). CDR3 bases: TGCGCCAGCAGTGCCACCCGGGGGGGTGAAAAACTGTTTTTT. Amino acid sequence: CASSATRGGEKLFF.

In its sample, this clone is medium-sized (0.01 to 0.1%). This specimen includes other DNA sequences encoding the same CDR3. The chain joins TRBV27 to TRBJ2-7; 8 bases map to TRBD1. The V gene end was trimmed by 3 bases and the J gene end by 3 bases; junction bases not matched to a gene: 4. The germline V gene encodes CDR1 MNHEY and CDR2 SMNVEV (reference sequence). The CDR3 has 14 residues. The CDR3 DNA follows: TGTGCCAGCAGTTTTGGAGACAGGGGCTACGAGCAGTACTTC. This translates into CASSFGDRGYEQYF.

This chain connects TRBV9 to TRBJ1-2; D gene unclear. Trimming pared 0 bases from V and 3 bases from J, leaving 9 bases between. Germline lookup yields CDR1 SGDLS and CDR2 YYNGEE. CDR3 length equals 14 residues. CDR3 DNA: TGTGCCAGCAGCGTAGGATCCGGGGACTATGGCTACACCTTC. Translation: CASSVGSGDYGYTF.

This chain uses TRBV7-9 with TRBJ2-2; D remains ambiguous. The CDR3 is 11 amino acids. Trimming removed 4 bases at V and 5 bases at J, with 2 bases between. Germline loops: CDR1 SEHNR, CDR2 FQNEAQ (reference sequence). CDR3 sequence (DNA): TGTGCCAGCAGCTGGACCGGGGAGCTGTTTTTT. It specifies CASSWTGELFF. The full variable domain, with the rest looked up from reference TRBV7-9 and TRBJ2-2, is DTGVSQNPRHKITKRGQNVTFRCDPISEHNRLYWYRQTLGQGPEFLTYFQNEAQLEKSRLLSDRFSAERPKGSFSTLEIQRTEQGDSAMYLCASSWTGELFFGEGSRLTVL.

The rearrangement joins TRBV6-6 to TRBJ2-1; 10 bases are a match to TRBD2. Germline V gives CDR1 MNHNY, CDR2 SVGAGI (reference sequence). The V segment lost 5 bases and the J segment 9 bases; nucleotides outside the gene matches: 7. This CDR3 comprises 14 residues. CDR3 loop: CASSAIAGGGEQFF. CDR3 coding DNA: TGTGCCAGCAGTGCCATAGCGGGAGGCGGTGAGCAGTTCTTC.

The chain uses TRBV4-2 and TRBJ1-6; D gene uncertain. The CDR3 runs to 12 residues. V was trimmed by 4 bases and J by 10 bases, leaving 8 bases between them. The germline CDR1 and CDR2 sequences are LGHNA and YNFKEQ. This CDR3 reads CASSLSGSPLHF. In nucleotides, the CDR3 is TGTGCCAGCAGCCTCAGCGGCTCACCCCTCCACTTT.

This clone was seen a few times. This chain uses TRBV6-5 with TRBJ1-2; D is ambiguous. Germline CDR1 is MNHEY and CDR2 is SVGAGI. The CDR3 runs 14 residues. Trimming pared 8 bases from V and 7 bases from J, leaving 20 bases between. CDR3 amino acids: CASVSRSSMVGYTF. The CDR3 DNA reads TGTGCCAGCGTTTCTCGCTCAAGTATGGTTGGCTACACCTTC.